This T cell receptor (beta chain) stems from a study of blood T cell repertoires in COVID-19. At the level of the study: Nucleic acid was either cDNA or gDNA, and it came from T cells, B-cell-depleted T cells, or PBMCs.

The CDR3 is 16 residues long. Germline V CDR1 and CDR2: LGHNT, FRNRAP. With 6 bases clipped from V and 8 bases from J, the junction kept 13 bases outside the gene matches. By proportion, this clone is medium-sized. Original handling: From reference gene primer amplification, estimates of nucleated cell counts were derived. Here immunoSEQ multiplex PCR was the method, and the copy in TCRdb shows in-frame clones only, minus some. The DNA was the basis for D and trimming; V, J and clone size are from that table. The table has about 47,000 clones, roughly 71% seen once; the top ten hold 6.2%. The chain carries TRBV12-5 and TRBJ2-1; 10 bases line up with TRBD2. The source of this sequence is an elderly man with acute or convalescent COVID-19. The specimen sequenced was peripheral blood. The CDR3 loop reads CASGSTLAGALYEQFF. The CDR3 nucleotides are TGTGCTAGTGGCTCCACTCTAGCGGGAGCTCTATATGAGCAGTTCTTC.